Below, 5 T cell receptor beta chains from the same sample are listed, as sequenced in a study of OX40 agonist ivuxolimab in advanced cancers. Assay used: immunoSEQ multiplex PCR; TCRdb lists only in-frame clones, some missing. The data show 150,000 to 180,000 clones, under 95% seen once. The sequencing here drew on CD4+ or CD8+ T cells sorted from blood, taken in a trial of the OX40 agonist ivuxolimab. The receptor source for this set is an adult with an advanced solid tumor such as melanoma, head and neck, liver or kidney cancer.

J is TRBJ2-5 and V is TRBV28; D not certain. CDR1 and CDR2 from the germline V gene are MDHEN and SYDVKM. This CDR3 comprises 12 residues. V lost 2 bases and J lost 5, with 6 bases in between. The CDR3 nucleotides are TGTGCCAGCAGTTTACTGGAGGAGACCCAGTACTTC. Its translation: CASSLLEETQYF.

The chain employs TRBV7-2 and TRBJ2-1, with TRBD2 matching over 13 bases. The CDR3 sequence is 15 residues long. V was pared by 5 bases and J by 8 bases, with 6 bases of the junction left unmatched. The V gene's germline CDR1 is SGHTA and CDR2 FQGNSA. CDR3 in DNA: TGTGCCAGCAGCCCAGGACTAGCGGGAGTTGATGAGCAGTTCTTC. Its protein product is CASSPGLAGVDEQFF.

The chain links TRBV6-1 to TRBJ2-7; maybe TRBD2 (5 bases). The CDR3 consists of 13 residues. Deletions cut 1 base from V and 2 bases from J, with 6 bases between. Germline V lookup: CDR1 MNHNS, CDR2 SASEGT. Here the CDR3 reads CASSEGRAYEQYF. CDR3 nucleotides: TGTGCCAGCAGTGAAGGGCGGGCCTACGAGCAGTACTTC.

This clone is a singleton in its sample. The J gene is TRBJ2-7, the V gene TRBV28; D remains ambiguous. V was pared by 10 bases and J by 7 bases, with 23 bases between. Germline lookup yields CDR1 MDHEN and CDR2 SYDVKM. This CDR3 has 14 amino acids. In DNA form, the CDR3 reads TGTGCCACGACCGGTGGTGGCAGGTCTTTGGAGCAGTACTTC. Amino acids: CATTGGGRSLEQYF.

The V call is TRBV2, the J call TRBJ1-6, with D perhaps TRBD1 (5 bases). The V gene lost 1 base and the J gene lost 7 bases, with 11 bases spanning the gap. Germline assignment: CDR1 SNHLY and CDR2 FYNNEI. The CDR3 spans 15 residues. The CDR3 DNA is TGTGCCAGCAGTGAAGAGGCGGGGCGGAATTCACCCCTCCACTTT. Protein sequence: CASSEEAGRNSPLHF.